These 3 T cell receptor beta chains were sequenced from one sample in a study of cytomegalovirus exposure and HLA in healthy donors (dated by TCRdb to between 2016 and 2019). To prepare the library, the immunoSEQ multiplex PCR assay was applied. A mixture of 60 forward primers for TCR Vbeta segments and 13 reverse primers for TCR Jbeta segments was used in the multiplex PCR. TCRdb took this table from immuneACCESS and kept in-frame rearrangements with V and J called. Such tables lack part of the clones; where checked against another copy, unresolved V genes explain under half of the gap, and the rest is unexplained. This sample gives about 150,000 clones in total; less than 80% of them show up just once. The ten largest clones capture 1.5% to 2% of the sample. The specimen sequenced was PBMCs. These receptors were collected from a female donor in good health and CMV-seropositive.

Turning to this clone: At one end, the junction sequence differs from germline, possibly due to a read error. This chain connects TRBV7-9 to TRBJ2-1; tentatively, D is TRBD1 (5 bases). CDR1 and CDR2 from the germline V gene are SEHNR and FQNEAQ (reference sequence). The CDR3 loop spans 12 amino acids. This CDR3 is CSSSPTVNEQFF. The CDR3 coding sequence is TGTTCCAGCAGCCCGACAGTAAATGAGCAGTTCTTC. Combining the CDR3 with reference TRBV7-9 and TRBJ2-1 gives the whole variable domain DTGVSQNPRHKITKRGQNVTFRCDPISEHNRLYWYRQTLGQGPEFLTYFQNEAQLEKSRLLSDRFSAERPKGSFSTLEIQRTEQGDSAMYLCSSSPTVNEQFFGPGTRLTVL.

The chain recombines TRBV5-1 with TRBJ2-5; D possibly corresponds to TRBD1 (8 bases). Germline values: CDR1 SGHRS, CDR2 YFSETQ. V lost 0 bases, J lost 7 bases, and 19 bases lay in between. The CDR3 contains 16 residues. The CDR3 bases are TGCGCCAGCAGCTTGGGCCCCACAGGGGGGGGAGGGACCCAGTACTTC. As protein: CASSLGPTGGGGTQYF.

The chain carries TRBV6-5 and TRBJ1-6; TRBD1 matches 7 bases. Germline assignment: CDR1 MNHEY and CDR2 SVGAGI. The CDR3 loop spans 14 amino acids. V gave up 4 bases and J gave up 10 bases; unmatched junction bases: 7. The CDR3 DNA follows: TGTGCCAGCAGTTTGACAGGGAAGAGGTCACCCCTCCACTTT. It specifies CASSLTGKRSPLHF.